This T cell receptor (beta chain) was identified during a study of blood T cell repertoires in COVID-19. The CDR3 runs to 13 residues. CDR1 is SQVTM, CDR2 ANQGSEA, per germline. Trimming stripped 4 bases from V and 4 bases from J, with 13 bases between. Measured with immunoSEQ multiplex PCR; TCRdb has only the in-frame clones, and not every one. This table has 150,000 or so clones, around 87% appearing once. The receptor comes from an older man with acute or convalescent COVID-19. Sequenced material: peripheral blood. V gene TRBV29-1 combines with J gene TRBJ1-1; D remains unclear. DNA for the CDR3: TGCAGCGTTGGTAAGGGAGGAAGCACTGAAGCTTTCTTT. Its protein is CSVGKGGSTEAFF.